The clone carrying this T cell receptor (beta chain) came up many times. From the RACE reads, TCRdb called clonotypes with MiXCR, one entry per CDR3 protein. The data show 350,000 to 400,000 distinct CDR3 sequences, just under 6.5% seen once. This CDR3 region has 11 residues. With 5 bases removed from V and 3 bases from J, the gap between germline ends came to 8 bases. Germline V gene lookup returns CDR1 DFQATT and CDR2 SNEGSKA (reference sequence). These data belong to a study of human T cells and chemical hapten exposure. Background on the study: Alopecia areata, totalis or universalis affected patients who were mostly female.

Time point given: patch test 2, 6 weeks after DPC sensitization. Documented treatment: therapeutic diphenylcyclopropenone sensitization with weekly scalp DPC. V and J are TRBV20-1 and TRBJ2-7; D is ambiguous. The sequences come from whole blood, collected in connection with sensitization to the hapten diphenylcyclopropenone (DPC). This clonotype was sampled from a woman younger than 35 with alopecia areata. Some clones in this sample may be carry-over from other donors' samples. CDR3 residues: CSALNVYEQYF. As DNA, the CDR3 is TGCAGTGCTCTAAACGTCTACGAGCAGTACTTC.